This T cell receptor (beta chain) came from a study of TIL therapy for anti-PD-1-resistant metastatic lung cancer. Study background: Patients had a median age of about 55 years (range about 38-85).

Sequencing used immunoSEQ v3. Libraries were sequenced to 2 million or so read pairs (survey) or roughly 4.5-6.5 million (deep). TCRdb keeps only in-frame clones here, not all; method: immunoSEQ multiplex PCR. This table has some 45,000 clones, 80% to 90% appearing once. This sample's time point: pre-treatment sample, taken before nivolumab and TIL therapy. The CDR3 has 14 amino acids. V was cut by 5 bases and J by 0 bases, with 10 bases left in between. The V gene's germline CDR1 is SGHRS and CDR2 YFSETQ. The source was blood, collected at baseline. This receptor was identified in a person between 30 and 79 years old with non-small cell lung cancer. The J gene is TRBJ2-3, the V gene TRBV5-1, with D uncertain. In DNA form, the CDR3 reads TGCGCCAGCAGTTGGCAACAGAGCACAGATACGCAGTATTTT. Residues: CASSWQQSTDTQYF.